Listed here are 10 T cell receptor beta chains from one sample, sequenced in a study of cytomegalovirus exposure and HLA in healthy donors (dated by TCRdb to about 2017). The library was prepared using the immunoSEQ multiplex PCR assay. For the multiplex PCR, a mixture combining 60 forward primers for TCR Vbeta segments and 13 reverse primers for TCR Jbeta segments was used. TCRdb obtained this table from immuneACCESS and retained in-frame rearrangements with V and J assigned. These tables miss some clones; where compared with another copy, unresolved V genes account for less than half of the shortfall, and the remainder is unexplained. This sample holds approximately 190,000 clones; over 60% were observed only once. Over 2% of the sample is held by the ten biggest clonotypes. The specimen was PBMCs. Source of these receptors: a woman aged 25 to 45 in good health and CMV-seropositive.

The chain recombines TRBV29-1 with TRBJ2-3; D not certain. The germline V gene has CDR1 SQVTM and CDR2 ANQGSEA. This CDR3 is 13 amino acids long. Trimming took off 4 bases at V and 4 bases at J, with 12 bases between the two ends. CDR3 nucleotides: TGCAGCGTTGGCGGATTGAGCGCAGATACGCAGTATTTT. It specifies CSVGGLSADTQYF.

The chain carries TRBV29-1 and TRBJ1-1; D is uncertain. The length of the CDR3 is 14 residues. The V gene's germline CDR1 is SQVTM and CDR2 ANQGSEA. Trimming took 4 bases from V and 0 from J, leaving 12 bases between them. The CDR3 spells CSVAMAVLNTEAFF. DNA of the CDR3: TGCAGCGTTGCCATGGCCGTTCTGAACACTGAAGCTTTCTTT.

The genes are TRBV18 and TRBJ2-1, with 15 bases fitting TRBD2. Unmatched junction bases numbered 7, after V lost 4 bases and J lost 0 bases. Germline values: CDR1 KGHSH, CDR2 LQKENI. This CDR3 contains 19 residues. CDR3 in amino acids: CASSRRTSGGESSYNEQFF. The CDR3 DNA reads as TGTGCCAGCTCACGAAGGACTAGCGGGGGGGAAAGCTCCTACAATGAGCAGTTCTTC.

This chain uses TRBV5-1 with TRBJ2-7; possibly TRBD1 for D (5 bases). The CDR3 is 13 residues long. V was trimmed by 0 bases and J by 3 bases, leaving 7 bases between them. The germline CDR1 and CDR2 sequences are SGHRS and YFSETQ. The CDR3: CASSLDGHYEQYF. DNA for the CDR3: TGCGCCAGCAGCTTGGATGGACACTACGAGCAGTACTTC.

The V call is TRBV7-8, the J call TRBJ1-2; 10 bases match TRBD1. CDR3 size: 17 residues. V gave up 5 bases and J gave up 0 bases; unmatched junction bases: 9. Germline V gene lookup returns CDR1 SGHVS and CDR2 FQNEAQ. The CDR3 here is CASSERTGTGANYGYTF. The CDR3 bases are TGTGCCAGCAGCGAGCGGACCGGGACAGGGGCTAACTATGGCTACACCTTC.

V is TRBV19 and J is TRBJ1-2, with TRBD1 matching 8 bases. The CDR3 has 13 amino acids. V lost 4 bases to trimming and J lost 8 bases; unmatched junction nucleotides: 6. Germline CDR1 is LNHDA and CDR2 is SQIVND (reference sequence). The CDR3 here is CASSTTGTGGYTF. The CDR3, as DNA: TGTGCCAGTAGTACGACCGGGACAGGAGGCTACACCTTC.

CDR3 residues: CASSPRGTGGTDTQYF. CDR3 sequence (DNA): TGTGCCAGCAGCCCCCGGGGGACCGGTGGCACAGATACGCAGTATTTT. This chain uses TRBV4-2 with TRBJ2-3; TRBD2 might be the D (6 bases). The CDR3 contains 16 residues. Trimming cost V 4 bases and J 1 base, with 15 bases left between them. CDR1 is LGHNA, CDR2 YNFKEQ, per germline.

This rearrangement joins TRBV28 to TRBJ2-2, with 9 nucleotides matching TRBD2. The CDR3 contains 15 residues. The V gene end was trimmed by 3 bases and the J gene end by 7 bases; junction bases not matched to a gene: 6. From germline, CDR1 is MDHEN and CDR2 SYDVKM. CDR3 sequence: CASSFGLAGIGELFF. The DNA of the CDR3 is TGTGCCAGCAGTTTTGGGCTAGCGGGGATCGGGGAGCTGTTTTTT.

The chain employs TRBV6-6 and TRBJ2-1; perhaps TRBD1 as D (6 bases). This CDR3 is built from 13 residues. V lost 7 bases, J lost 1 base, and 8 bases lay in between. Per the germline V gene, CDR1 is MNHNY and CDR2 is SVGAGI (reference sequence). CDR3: CASIQGSYNEQFF. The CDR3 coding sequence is TGTGCCAGCATTCAGGGGTCCTACAATGAGCAGTTCTTC.

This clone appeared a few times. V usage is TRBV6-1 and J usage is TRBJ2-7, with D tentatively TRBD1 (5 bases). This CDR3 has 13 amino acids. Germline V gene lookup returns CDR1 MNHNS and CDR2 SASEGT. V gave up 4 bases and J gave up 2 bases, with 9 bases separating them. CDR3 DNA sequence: TGTGCCAGCAGTGGGGGCATAGCCTACGAGCAGTACTTC. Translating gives CASSGGIAYEQYF.